The rows below give T cell receptor beta chains drawn from one sample of a study of T cells in Graves' hyperthyroidism and ophthalmopathy. One entry per CDR3 protein, called by TCRdb with MiXCR from the multiplex PCR reads. The data contain 530,000 or so distinct CDR3 sequences, roughly 24% of them singletons. Sequences were obtained from blood. The source is a woman aged 25 to 45 with Graves' ophthalmopathy. Each CDR3 is given without its conserved first and last residue. The order of the fields is V gene, J gene, CDR3 protein.

>TRBV2|TRBJ1-2
ASNRDFNYGYT
>TRBV19|TRBJ2-2
ASRLTGGSGELF
>TRBV10-3|TRBJ2-5
AISDRTGGGRETQY
>TRBV27|TRBJ1-2
ASSWGLGGMDGYT
>TRBV12-3/TRBV12-4|TRBJ1-2
ASSPGRDYGYS
>TRBV6-5|TRBJ1-1
ASTSPEVVTEAF
>TRBV6-1|TRBJ1-2
ASREGEGTANYGYT
>TRBV5-6|TRBJ1-1
ASSRGDRKNTEAF
>TRBV5-1|TRBJ2-5
ASSSPLGQLGETQY
>TRBV20-1|TRBJ1-2
SALSGDYGYT
>TRBV6-2/TRBV6-3|TRBJ2-7
ASGGGGADEQY
>TRBV5-8|TRBJ1-1
ASSLSGMAEAF
>TRBV24-1|TRBJ1-1
ATSFSGVNTEAF
>TRBV28|TRBJ2-7
ATSLESAYEQY
>TRBV24-1|TRBJ1-2
ATSDQGVREGYT
>TRBV30|TRBJ2-4
AWSGTEGQY
>TRBV10-2|TRBJ1-2
ASSETGTGKNGYT
>TRBV12-3/TRBV12-4|TRBJ1-5
ASSFGGGHQPQH
>TRBV7-6|TRBJ2-7
ASTSPGFYEQY
>TRBV5-1|TRBJ2-7
ASSFGLVDEQY
>TRBV6-5|TRBJ1-1
ASSYSISYTEAF